A selection of T cell receptor beta chains follows, all from one sample in a study of CD8 T cells in ankylosing spondylitis. TCRdb re-called the 5' RACE reads through MiXCR, storing one row per CDR3 protein. The sample includes 250,000 to 400,000 distinct CDR3 sequences, 11% of them seen just once. Sequences were obtained from blood, either unsorted or a sorted T cell fraction (not recorded which). These receptors all come from a female donor with ankylosing spondylitis or in good health (not recorded which). The CDR3 runs from the conserved cysteine through the conserved F or W. A D gene is named only where the DNA matches it firmly. Clone size is stated in some rows and not others, as once, few, many or a class when expanded.

>TRBV27|TRBJ2-7|13|.|few
CASSPTASYEQYF
TGTGCCAGCAGCCCGACAGCCTCCTACGAGCAGTACTTC
>TRBV7-8|TRBJ1-5|14|.|many
CASSLVTSNQPQHF
TGTGCCAGCAGCTTAGTAACCTCCAATCAGCCCCAGCATTTT
>TRBV27|TRBJ1-5|15|.|few
CASSLSRGAKGPQHF
TGTGCCAGCAGTTTATCGAGGGGCGCTAAGGGGCCCCAGCATTTT
>TRBV12-3/TRBV12-4|TRBJ2-1|13|.|.
CASSLNRWNEQFF
TGTGCCAGCAGTTTGAACAGATGGAATGAGCAGTTCTTC
>TRBV5-1|TRBJ1-3|14|TRBD1|many
CASRGTDSGNTIYF
TGCGCCAGCAGAGGGACAGACTCTGGAAACACCATATATTTT
>TRBV5-1|TRBJ2-2|17|.|few
CASSLAVGGVSTGELFF
TGCGCCAGCAGCTTGGCAGTCGGCGGAGTGAGCACCGGGGAGCTGTTTTTT
>TRBV7-9|TRBJ2-7|15|TRBD2|many
CASSSPWTSRYEQYF
TGTGCCAGCAGCTCCCCCTGGACTAGCAGATACGAGCAGTACTTC
>TRBV28|TRBJ1-2|15|TRBD1|many
CASSPRQGGNYGYTF
TGTGCCAGCAGTCCGCGACAGGGAGGGAACTATGGCTACACCTTC
>TRBV18|TRBJ2-7|16|TRBD1|.
CASSPSGGHKMYERYF
TGTGCCAGCTCACCCTCAGGGGGACATAAGATGTACGAGCGGTACTTC
>TRBV20-1|TRBJ2-7|12|.|few
CSARVRGPEQYF
TGCAGTGCTAGAGTTCGGGGGCCCGAGCAGTACTTC